Reported below is one TCR beta chain. This entry is derived from a study of blood T cell repertoires in COVID-19. Clones were read by immunoSEQ multiplex PCR, and TCRdb kept only the in-frame ones, dropping some. The table lists about 25,000 clones, around nine tenths of them singletons, with over 4% in the top ten. Germline V gives CDR1 ENHRY, CDR2 SYGVKD. The CDR3 runs 17 residues. Trimming cost V 1 base and J 7 bases; bases outside gene matches: 11. Sequences were obtained from peripheral blood. The receptor comes from a man between 65 and 85 years old with active COVID-19. This chain uses TRBV10-3 with TRBJ2-1; 9 nucleotides align to TRBD2. CDR3 nucleotides: TGTGCCATCAGTGAGTTTGTGGCGGGGGGGCAGTGGAATGAGCAGTTCTTC. Its translation is CAISEFVAGGQWNEQFF.